A selection of T cell receptor beta chains follows, all from one sample in a study of identical twins. MiXCR, applied by TCRdb to the 5' RACE reads, yields one record per CDR3 protein. The sample holds approximately 620,000 distinct CDR3 sequences, 8.6% seen once. This same sample was also taken into another study, of yellow fever vaccine responses in identical twins.

Sequencing used PBMCs. The receptors stem from a woman between 18 and 29 years old in good health. Both conserved end residues are part of each CDR3. The D gene is left open where the match is weak. Not all rows give a size; the values are once, few, many and, for expanded clones, a class.

j_call | d_call | clone_size | v_call | cdr3_nt | cdr3_aa
TRBJ2-1 | TRBD2 | many | TRBV10-3 | TGTGCCATCAGTGAGTCCAGCGGGGGGGCCCCCTACAATGAGCAGTTCTTC | CAISESSGGAPYNEQFF
TRBJ2-3 | - | - | TRBV4-2 | TGTGCCAGCAGCCCAACCGCCTTGGATACGCAGTATTTT | CASSPTALDTQYF
TRBJ2-5 | - | few | TRBV9 | TGTGCCAGCAGCGTAGAAATTTTACAAGAGACCCAGTACTTC | CASSVEILQETQYF
TRBJ2-5 | - | many | TRBV7-2 | TGTGCCAGCAGCTTAGTGGGCAGCCAAGAGACCCAGTACTTC | CASSLVGSQETQYF
TRBJ1-2 | - | few | TRBV10-3 | TGTGCCACCGGAGAAGGGGTGAATGGCTACACCTTC | CATGEGVNGYTF
TRBJ2-1 | - | few | TRBV6-5 | TGTGCCAGCAGTTACCTTCCGAATGGGCTCAATGAGCAGTTCTTC | CASSYLPNGLNEQFF
TRBJ2-3 | - | many | TRBV5-1 | TGCGCCAGCAGCTTGAGCCAGACTAGCACAGATACGCAGTATTTT | CASSLSQTSTDTQYF
TRBJ2-5 | - | - | TRBV2 | TGTGCCAGCAGTGAAGCGACAGGACACAAAGAGACCCAGTACTTC | CASSEATGHKETQYF
TRBJ2-7 | TRBD2 | once | TRBV23-1 | TGCGCCAGCAGTCAACGGTCTAGCGGCGAGCAGTACTTC | CASSQRSSGEQYF
TRBJ2-7 | - | many | TRBV7-9 | TGTGCCAGCAGCTCCAGAGACCGGGACGCCGGCGACGAGCAGTACTTC | CASSSRDRDAGDEQYF
TRBJ2-7 | - | many | TRBV5-1 | TGCGCCAGCAGCTGGACTTCGGGGAGCTCCTACGAGCAGTACTTC | CASSWTSGSSYEQYF
TRBJ2-1 | - | many | TRBV7-8 | TGTGCCAGCAGCTTACCCTCTAGGGGATGGAACAATGAGCAGTTCTTC | CASSLPSRGWNNEQFF
TRBJ2-1 | TRBD2 | - | TRBV27 | TGTGCCAGCAGTTCCACTATAGCGGGGAGCCCCTCCTACAATGAGCAGTTCTTC | CASSSTIAGSPSYNEQFF
TRBJ2-5 | TRBD2 | - | TRBV6-5 | TGTGCCAGCAGTTACTCCGGGGGGGCCTTAGAGACCCAGTACTTC | CASSYSGGALETQYF
TRBJ2-3 | TRBD1 | - | TRBV28 | TGTGCCAGCAGTCCTTCCCAACCGGGACAGCAAGATACGCAGTATTTT | CASSPSQPGQQDTQYF
TRBJ2-1 | TRBD1 | - | TRBV3-1 | TGTGCCAGCAGCCAAGCCCGACAGGGAGTTGGTGGAAATGAGCAGTTCTTC | CASSQARQGVGGNEQFF
TRBJ1-2 | - | - | TRBV27 | TGTGCCAGCAGTTTACAGGGAGAAGATGGCTACACCTTC | CASSLQGEDGYTF
TRBJ1-1 | - | few | TRBV29-1 | TGCAGCGGAGGGGCTGGATTGGGCACTGAAGCTTTCTTT | CSGGAGLGTEAFF
TRBJ1-1 | TRBD1 | - | TRBV9 | TGTGCCAGCAGCGACGATACCGGGACAGGGAACACTGAAGCTTTCTTT | CASSDDTGTGNTEAFF
TRBJ2-5 | TRBD1 | many | TRBV5-1 | TGCGCCAGTGCCGGACAGGGACTCCAAGAGACCCAGTACTTC | CASAGQGLQETQYF
TRBJ2-1 | TRBD1 | few | TRBV7-9 | TGTGCCAGCAGCCCAAGACAGGGGGAGACCTACAATGAGCAGTTCTTC | CASSPRQGETYNEQFF
TRBJ1-4 | - | - | TRBV6-6 | TGTGCCAGCAGTTCTGGGAATGAAAAACTGTTTTTT | CASSSGNEKLFF
TRBJ2-3 | - | many | TRBV27 | TGTGCCAGCAGTTTAGCTACTAGCTTGGGCACAGATACGCAGTATTTT | CASSLATSLGTDTQYF
TRBJ1-5 | - | many | TRBV7-9 | TGTGCCAGCAGCTTAGGTGATCAGCCCCAGCATTTT | CASSLGDQPQHF
TRBJ2-7 | - | - | TRBV7-9 | TGTGCCAGCAGCTTTTACCAGGGCAGTTCGCGCGAGCAGTACTTC | CASSFYQGSSREQYF
TRBJ1-2 | - | few | TRBV9 | TGTGCCAGCAGCGTAGATTACGGGAACGCCTATGGCTACACCTTC | CASSVDYGNAYGYTF
TRBJ2-1 | - | - | TRBV7-8 | TGTGCCACGAACAGGGCCGCCGAGAGCTCCTACAATGAGCAGTTCTTC | CATNRAAESSYNEQFF
TRBJ1-1 | - | few | TRBV12-3/TRBV12-4 | TGTGCCAGCAGTTCACGGACAGCGAACACTGAAGCTTTCTTT | CASSSRTANTEAFF
TRBJ2-2 | - | - | TRBV7-9 | TGTGCCAGCAGCTCGCCCAAGATCACCGGGGAGCTGTTTTTT | CASSSPKITGELFF
TRBJ2-7 | - | - | TRBV9 | TGTGCCAGCAGCGTAGCCCCTTCAGACGAGCAGTACTTC | CASSVAPSDEQYF
TRBJ2-7 | - | - | TRBV6-1 | TGTGCCAGCAGAGCAGATGGCGGGACAGCAGTCTACGAGCAGTACTTC | CASRADGGTAVYEQYF
TRBJ1-3 | - | - | TRBV10-3 | TGTGCCATCAGGGACATTGGGAGCACCATATATTTT | CAIRDIGSTIYF
TRBJ2-5 | - | - | TRBV27 | TGTGCCAGCAGAAACCGAAACGGAGGGGAGACCCAGTACTTC | CASRNRNGGETQYF
TRBJ1-4 | - | many | TRBV7-2 | TGTGCCAGCAGCTTCCAGGGGTATGAAAAACTGTTTTTT | CASSFQGYEKLFF
TRBJ2-5 | TRBD1 | few | TRBV20-1 | TGCAGTGTCCCTCGGGACAGCCAAGAGACCCAGTACTTC | CSVPRDSQETQYF
TRBJ2-3 | - | many | TRBV7-9 | TGTGCCAGCAGCGAGAGCCGACCAGATACGCAGTATTTT | CASSESRPDTQYF